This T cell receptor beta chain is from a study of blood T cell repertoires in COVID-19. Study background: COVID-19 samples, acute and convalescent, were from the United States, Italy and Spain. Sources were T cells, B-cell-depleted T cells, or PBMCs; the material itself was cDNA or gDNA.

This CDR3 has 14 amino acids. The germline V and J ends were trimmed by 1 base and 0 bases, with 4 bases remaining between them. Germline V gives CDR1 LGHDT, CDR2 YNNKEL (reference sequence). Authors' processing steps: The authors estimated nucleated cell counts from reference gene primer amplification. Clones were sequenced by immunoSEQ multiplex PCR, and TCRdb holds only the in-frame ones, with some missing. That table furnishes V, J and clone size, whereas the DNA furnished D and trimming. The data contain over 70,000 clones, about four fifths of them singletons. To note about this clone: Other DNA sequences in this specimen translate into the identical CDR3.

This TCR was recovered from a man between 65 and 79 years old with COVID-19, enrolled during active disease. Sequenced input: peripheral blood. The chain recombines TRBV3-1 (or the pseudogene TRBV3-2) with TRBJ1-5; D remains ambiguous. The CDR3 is CASSQAYSNQPQHF. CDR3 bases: TGTGCCAGCAGCCAAGCCTATAGCAATCAGCCCCAGCATTTT.